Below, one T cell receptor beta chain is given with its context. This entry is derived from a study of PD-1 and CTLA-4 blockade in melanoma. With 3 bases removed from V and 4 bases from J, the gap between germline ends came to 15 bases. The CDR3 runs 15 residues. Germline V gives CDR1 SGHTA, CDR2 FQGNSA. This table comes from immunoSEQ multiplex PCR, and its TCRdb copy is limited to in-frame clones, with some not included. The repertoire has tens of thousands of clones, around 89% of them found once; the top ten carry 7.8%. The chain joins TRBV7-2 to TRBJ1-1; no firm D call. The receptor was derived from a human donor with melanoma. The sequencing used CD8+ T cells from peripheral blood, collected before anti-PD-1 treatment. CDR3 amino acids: CASSFFGLSTTEAFF. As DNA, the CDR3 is TGTGCCAGCAGCTTCTTTGGACTTTCTACCACTGAAGCTTTCTTT. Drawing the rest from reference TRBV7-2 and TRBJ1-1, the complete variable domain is GAGVSQSPSNKVTEKGKDVELRCDPISGHTALYWYRQSLGQGLEFLIYFQGNSAPDKSGLPSDRFSAERTGGSVSTLTIQRTQQEDSAVYLCASSFFGLSTTEAFFGQGTRLTVV.